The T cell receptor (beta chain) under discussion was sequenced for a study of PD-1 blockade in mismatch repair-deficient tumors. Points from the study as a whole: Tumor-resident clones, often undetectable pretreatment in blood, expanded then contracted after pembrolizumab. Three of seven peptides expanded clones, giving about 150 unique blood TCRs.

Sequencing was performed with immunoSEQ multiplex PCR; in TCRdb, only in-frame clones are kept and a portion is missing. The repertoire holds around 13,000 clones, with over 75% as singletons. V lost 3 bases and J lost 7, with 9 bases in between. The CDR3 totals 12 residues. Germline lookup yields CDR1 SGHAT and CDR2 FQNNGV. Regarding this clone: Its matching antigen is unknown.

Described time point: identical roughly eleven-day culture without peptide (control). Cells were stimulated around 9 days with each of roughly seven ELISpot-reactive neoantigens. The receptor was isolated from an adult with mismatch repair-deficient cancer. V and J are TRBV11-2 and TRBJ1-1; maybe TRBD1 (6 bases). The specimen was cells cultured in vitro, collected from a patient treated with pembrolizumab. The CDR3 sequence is CASSLSRGEAFF. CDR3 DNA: TGTGCCAGCAGCTTGTCCAGGGGTGAAGCTTTCTTT.